The 10 T cell receptor beta chains below come from one sample, sequenced in a study of PD-1 blockade in classical Hodgkin lymphoma. Clones were read by immunoSEQ multiplex PCR, and TCRdb kept only the in-frame ones, dropping some. The data contain 20,000 to 30,000 clones, 65% to 85% of them singletons. No patient escaped relapse after autologous stem cell transplantation, and brentuximab vedotin exposure varied. Sample: peripheral blood mononuclear cells (PBMCs), taken before the second cycle of nivolumab. The receptor set was obtained from a human donor with classical Hodgkin lymphoma.

The CDR3 protein is CASSQAVYEQYF. In nucleotides, the CDR3 is TGCGCCAGCAGCCAAGCGGTCTACGAGCAGTACTTC. This sequence joins TRBV4-1 and TRBJ2-7; D not certain. This CDR3 region has 12 residues. V lost 1 base and J 3 bases, leaving 4 bases between the germline ends. Germline values: CDR1 MGHRA, CDR2 YSYEKL.

V gene TRBV11-2 combines with J gene TRBJ2-5, with D unclear. Trimming shortened V by 2 bases and J by 1 base, and 5 bases separated the two germline ends. The CDR3 spans 13 residues. CDR1 is SGHAT, CDR2 FQNNGV, per germline. Here the CDR3 DNA reads TGTGCCAGCAGCTTAATTAGCCAAGAGACCCAGTACTTC. Its protein is CASSLISQETQYF.

This sequence joins TRBV2 and TRBJ2-7; TRBD2 is a possible D gene (6 bases). CDR1 and CDR2 from the germline V gene are SNHLY and FYNNEI. V lost 4 bases and J lost 3, with 16 bases in between. The CDR3 loop spans 15 amino acids. CDR3 in amino acids: CASSAGLRGDYEQYF. CDR3 coding DNA: TGTGCCAGCAGTGCGGGACTTCGGGGAGACTACGAGCAGTACTTC.

This clone appeared once. The chain is built from TRBV25-1 and TRBJ1-3; D perhaps matches TRBD1 (5 bases). The CDR3 length is 16 residues. Deletions cut 4 bases from V and 0 bases from J, with 13 bases between. The germline gives CDR1 MGHDK, CDR2 SYGVNS. CDR3: CASSVGTLSSGNTIYF. For the CDR3, the DNA is TGTGCCAGCAGTGTGGGGACGCTATCCTCTGGAAACACCATATATTTT.

The CDR3: CASSELGRVDYTF. The CDR3 nucleotides read TGTGCCAGCAGTGAACTGGGCAGGGTGGACTACACCTTC. This chain uses TRBV6-1 with TRBJ1-2, with a weak D call TRBD1 (5 bases). Germline assignment: CDR1 MNHNS and CDR2 SASEGT. This CDR3 region has 13 residues. V shed 2 bases and J shed 10 bases, with 14 bases lying between them.

V usage is TRBV11-2 and J usage is TRBJ2-5, with D hard to call. Trimming removed 7 bases from V and 0 bases from J, with 9 bases in between. The CDR3 runs to 13 residues. Germline CDR1 SGHAT, CDR2 FQNNGV. The CDR3 sequence: CASTPKDQETQYF. DNA for the CDR3: TGTGCCAGCACCCCCAAGGACCAAGAGACCCAGTACTTC.

This clone was seen a handful of times. V usage is TRBV28 and J usage is TRBJ2-6; tentatively, D is TRBD2 (7 bases). The V end lost 3 bases, the J end lost 2 bases, and 17 bases lay between the germline ends. Germline V gene sequence: CDR1 MDHEN, CDR2 SYDVKM. The CDR3 is 18 residues long. The CDR3 reads CASSFGGARVTGANVLTF. The CDR3 nucleotides read TGTGCCAGCAGTTTTGGGGGGGCGCGAGTAACTGGGGCCAACGTCCTGACTTTC. The full variable domain, in which reference TRBV28 and TRBJ2-6 provide the parts outside the CDR3, is DVKVTQSSRYLVKRTGEKVFLECVQDMDHENMFWYRQDPGLGLRLIYFSYDVKMKEKGDIPEGYSVSREKKERFSLILESASTNQTSMYLCASSFGGARVTGANVLTFGAGSRLTVL.

The chain recombines TRBV7-2 with TRBJ1-2, with unresolved D. In germline, CDR1 is SGHTA, CDR2 FQGNSA. The V end was cut by 1 base, the J end by 0 bases, with 6 bases between. The length of the CDR3 is 14 residues. As DNA, the CDR3 is TGTGCCAGCAGCTTAGTGTTAGCTAACTATGGCTACACCTTC. Translation: CASSLVLANYGYTF.

The rearrangement links TRBV4-3 to TRBJ2-1, with TRBD1 matching 8 bases. The junction had 10 bases not matched to a gene; V was cut back by 2 bases and J by 4 bases. Per the germline V gene, CDR1 is LGHNA and CDR2 is YSLEER. The length of the CDR3 is 17 residues. In DNA form, the CDR3 reads TGCGCCAGCAGCCAAACAGGACAGGGCGGAAGATACAATGAGCAGTTCTTC. Protein sequence: CASSQTGQGGRYNEQFF.

The chain carries TRBV7-3 and TRBJ2-7, with a weak D call TRBD2 (5 bases). The CDR3 sequence is 15 residues long. CDR1 is SGHTA and CDR2 is FQGTGA in the germline V gene. V dropped 2 bases and J dropped 2 bases, with 13 bases sitting between them. CDR3 in amino acids: CASSLFPGKAYEQYF. CDR3 DNA sequence: TGTGCCAGCAGCTTATTTCCGGGGAAGGCCTACGAGCAGTACTTC.